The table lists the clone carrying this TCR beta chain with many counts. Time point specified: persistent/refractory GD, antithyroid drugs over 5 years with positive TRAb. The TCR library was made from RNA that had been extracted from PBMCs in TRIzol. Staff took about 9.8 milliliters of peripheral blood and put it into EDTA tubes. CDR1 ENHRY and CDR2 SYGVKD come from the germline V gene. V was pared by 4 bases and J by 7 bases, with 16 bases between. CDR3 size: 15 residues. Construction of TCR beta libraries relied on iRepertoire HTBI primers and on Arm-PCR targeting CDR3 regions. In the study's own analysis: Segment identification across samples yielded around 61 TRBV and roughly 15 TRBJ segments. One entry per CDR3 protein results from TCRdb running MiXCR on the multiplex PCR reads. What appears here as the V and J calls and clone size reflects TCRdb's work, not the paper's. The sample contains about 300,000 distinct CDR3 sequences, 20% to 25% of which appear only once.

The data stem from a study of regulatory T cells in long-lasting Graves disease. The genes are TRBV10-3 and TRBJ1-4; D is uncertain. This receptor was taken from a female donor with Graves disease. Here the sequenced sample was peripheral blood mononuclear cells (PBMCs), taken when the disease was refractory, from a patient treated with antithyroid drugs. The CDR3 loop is CAISGGGGIGEKLFF. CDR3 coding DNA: TGTGCCATCAGTGGGGGTGGAGGGATCGGTGAAAAACTGTTTTTT.